Below, one T cell receptor (beta chain) is given with its context. CDR1 SGHAT and CDR2 FQNNGV come from the germline V gene. Trimming removed 1 base at V and 4 bases at J, with 11 bases between. The CDR3 is 16 residues long. This table comes from immunoSEQ multiplex PCR, and its TCRdb copy is limited to in-frame clones, with some not included. This repertoire shows more than 65,000 clones, around 91% found once; its top ten account for approximately 8%. These data belong to a study of blood T cell repertoires in COVID-19. Overall study: The United States, Italy and Spain supplied acute and convalescent COVID-19 samples.

The source material was peripheral blood. This receptor was obtained from a human donor in a cohort sampled during active COVID-19. The rearrangement uses TRBV11-2 and TRBJ1-6; D is ambiguous. This chain's CDR3 is CASSLGGRRYNSPLHF. As DNA, the CDR3 is TGTGCCAGCAGCTTAGGCGGGAGACGGTATAATTCACCCCTCCACTTT.